The 30 T cell receptor beta chains in this list originate from one sample, sequenced in a study of blood T cell repertoires in COVID-19 (dated by TCRdb to the early 2020s). The method was the immunoSEQ multiplex PCR assay. Not all clones reach the TCRdb copy of this immuneACCESS table, which keeps in-frame sequences only. Checked studies attribute under half of the gap to unresolved V genes and leave the rest unexplained. Across this sample there are about 190,000 clones, with about 88% seen only once. Of the sample, more than 2.5% is held by the ten largest clones. Input material: PBMCs or T cells enriched from blood (not recorded which). These receptors were taken from a woman aged 25-40 years who had recovered from COVID-19.

The V call is TRBV9, the J call TRBJ1-6, with 7 bases lining up with TRBD1. This CDR3 contains 15 residues. After removal of 4 bases from V and 7 bases from J, the junction contained 8 bases not matched to a gene. Germline V lookup: CDR1 SGDLS, CDR2 YYNGEE. The CDR3 spells CASSLVGQINSPLHF. The CDR3 DNA is TGTGCCAGCAGCTTAGTGGGACAGATCAATTCACCCCTCCACTTT.

The chain employs TRBV27 and TRBJ2-4, with 11 bases fitting TRBD2. The CDR3 is made up of 15 amino acids. Losses at the gene ends were 2 bases for V and 7 bases for J; bases not matched to a gene: 4. The V gene's germline CDR1 is MNHEY and CDR2 SMNVEV (reference sequence). CDR3 protein: CASSLSSGGANIQYF. The CDR3 coding sequence is TGTGCCAGCAGTTTAAGTAGCGGGGGGGCCAACATTCAGTACTTC.

This chain uses TRBV28 with TRBJ1-3; the D gene is possibly TRBD1 (6 bases). Trimming pared 3 bases from V and 2 bases from J, leaving 8 bases between. Germline loops: CDR1 MDHEN, CDR2 SYDVKM. The CDR3 is 14 amino acids. The CDR3 protein is CASSFSGAGNTIYF. The DNA for the CDR3 is TGTGCCAGCAGTTTCTCAGGGGCTGGAAACACCATATATTTT.

The V gene is TRBV7-9, the J gene TRBJ1-2, with 7 nucleotides matching TRBD1. This CDR3 is built from 15 residues. CDR1 is SEHNR and CDR2 is FQNEAQ in the germline V gene (reference sequence). Trimming cost V 5 bases and J 8 bases; bases outside gene matches: 14. CDR3 in DNA: TGTGCCAGCAGCCCACGACAGGGTTGGCATTTAGGCTACACCTTC. It encodes CASSPRQGWHLGYTF.

This chain joins TRBV11-2 and TRBJ1-2; the D is unclear. CDR3 length equals 15 residues. V was cut by 2 bases and J by 2 bases, with 12 bases left in between. CDR1 is SGHAT, CDR2 FQNNGV, per germline. The CDR3 bases are TGTGCCAGCAGCTTATATGGAGGTCCAAACTATGGCTACACCTTC. This gives the protein CASSLYGGPNYGYTF.

The chain combines TRBV10-1 with TRBJ2-1; 9 bases match TRBD1. The V segment lost 6 bases and the J segment 4 bases; nucleotides outside the gene matches: 4. This CDR3 region has 14 residues. Germline assignment: CDR1 WNHNN and CDR2 SYGVQD (reference sequence). CDR3 coding DNA: TGCGCCAGCAGACCGGGACAGGGATACAATGAGCAGTTCTTC. Translation gives CASRPGQGYNEQFF.

This clone was found a few times. The chain has TRBV18 and TRBJ2-1; 8 nucleotides line up with TRBD2. In germline, CDR1 is KGHSH, CDR2 LQKENI. V gave up 7 bases and J gave up 1 base; unmatched junction bases: 6. This CDR3 is 15 amino acids long. The CDR3 region is CASLQGGRSYNEQFF. In DNA, the CDR3 is TGTGCCAGCTTACAGGGCGGGAGGTCCTACAATGAGCAGTTCTTC.

J is TRBJ1-5 and V is TRBV6-6; TRBD1 might be the D (6 bases). This CDR3 is 17 amino acids long. Germline values: CDR1 MNHNY, CDR2 SVGAGI (reference sequence). Trimming removed 5 bases from V and 0 bases from J, with 17 bases in between. The DNA for the CDR3 is TGTGCCAGCAGTAGATCTCGGACAGCTTATAGCAATCAGCCCCAGCATTTT. Translation gives CASSRSRTAYSNQPQHF.

The chain couples TRBV14 to TRBJ2-1, with 10 bases aligning to TRBD2. The CDR3 consists of 18 residues. Germline V gene data show CDR1 as SGHDN and CDR2 as FVKESK. J lost 12 bases, V lost 2 bases, and 19 bases had no gene match. The CDR3 DNA reads TGTGCCAGCAGCCAACCGATAATGCCGGGACTAGCGCGGTCGGGGCAGTTCTTC. Encoded protein: CASSQPIMPGLARSGQFF. The full variable domain, with the rest looked up from reference TRBV14 and TRBJ2-1, is EAGVTQFPSHSVIEKGQTVTLRCDPISGHDNLYWYRRVMGKEIKFLLHFVKESKQDESGMPNNRFLAERTGGTYSTLKVQPAELEDSGVYFCASSQPIMPGLARSGQFFGPGTRLTVL.

This chain joins TRBV7-2 and TRBJ2-2, with unresolved D. The CDR3 length is 15 residues. Trimming stripped 2 bases from V and 0 bases from J, with 7 bases between. Per germline, CDR1 SGHTA and CDR2 FQGNSA. This CDR3 is CASSLYGSNTGELFF. The DNA of the CDR3 is TGTGCCAGCAGCTTATACGGGTCGAACACCGGGGAGCTGTTTTTT.

V and J are TRBV28 and TRBJ1-2; unclear D gene. V gave up 2 bases and J gave up 13 bases, with 11 bases separating them. This CDR3 comprises 11 residues. CDR1 MDHEN and CDR2 SYDVKM come from the germline V gene. The CDR3 DNA follows: TGTGCCAGCAGTTTAACTGCCCACTCCACCTTC. It is translated as CASSLTAHSTF.

V is TRBV30 and J is TRBJ1-2; weak D call: TRBD1 (5 bases). Germline CDR1 GTSNPN, CDR2 SVGIG (reference sequence). The CDR3 covers 15 residues. The V end lost 1 base, the J end lost 2 bases, and 14 bases lay between the germline ends. The DNA of the CDR3 is TGTGCCTGGAGTGCTCGGGGGGGGATGAACTATGGCTACACCTTC. Its translation is CAWSARGGMNYGYTF.

The V gene is TRBV18, the J gene TRBJ1-1, with D perhaps TRBD1 (5 bases). Germline V lookup: CDR1 KGHSH, CDR2 LQKENI. V lost 0 bases and J 7 bases, leaving 12 bases between the germline ends. CDR3 length: 14 amino acids. The CDR3: CASSPPDRQGEAFF. The CDR3, as DNA: TGTGCCAGCTCACCACCGGATCGCCAGGGTGAAGCTTTCTTT. Looking up the rest from reference TRBV18 and TRBJ1-1 gives the full variable domain: NAGVMQNPRHLVRRRGQEARLRCSPMKGHSHVYWYRQLPEEGLKFMVYLQKENIIDESGMPKERFSAEFPKEGPSILRIQQVVRGDSAAYFCASSPPDRQGEAFFGQGTRLTVV.

V is TRBV30 and J is TRBJ1-2; unclear D gene. Looked up from germline, CDR1 is GTSNPN and CDR2 is SVGIG (reference sequence). The CDR3 has 17 amino acids. The ends were cut back, 5 bases at V and 4 bases at J, with 26 bases in the middle. CDR3 DNA sequence: TGTGCCTGGTCCTTGTACTTGCCCGAGTCGGGAGCCTATGGCTACACCTTC. The encoded protein is CAWSLYLPESGAYGYTF.

The chain uses TRBV18 and TRBJ1-3, with 9 nucleotides matching TRBD1. The CDR3 has 17 amino acids. J was trimmed by 3 bases and V by 3 bases; bases with no gene match: 9. Germline V gene lookup returns CDR1 KGHSH and CDR2 LQKENI. The CDR3 reads CASSPNRQGVVGNTIYF. The CDR3 coding sequence is TGTGCCAGCTCACCGAACAGACAGGGGGTTGTTGGAAACACCATATATTTT.

V is TRBV11-2 and J is TRBJ1-6; D perhaps matches TRBD1 (5 bases). Germline loops: CDR1 SGHAT, CDR2 FQNNGV. Between the trimmed V and J ends, which lost 1 base and 9 bases, there was a span of 22 bases. This CDR3 spans 18 amino acids. The CDR3: CASSLGPRLGTRSSPLHF. The CDR3 nucleotides are TGTGCCAGCAGCTTAGGCCCTAGGCTAGGGACTAGGAGTTCACCCCTCCACTTT.

The rearrangement links TRBV25-1 to TRBJ1-1, with D tentatively TRBD1 (6 bases). Trimming pared 5 bases from V and 1 base from J, leaving 17 bases between. The CDR3 contains 16 residues. Germline lookup yields CDR1 MGHDK and CDR2 SYGVNS. The CDR3 DNA sequence: TGTGCCAGCAGTACCCAACCCGGGACACGGAACACTGAAGCTTTCTTT. Its protein product is CASSTQPGTRNTEAFF.

V gene TRBV7-8 combines with J gene TRBJ1-2; D is possibly TRBD1 (6 bases). V was clipped by 7 bases and J by 0 bases, with 12 bases between them. This CDR3 has 14 amino acids. The germline gives CDR1 SGHVS, CDR2 FQNEAQ. CDR3 DNA sequence: TGTGCCAGCACTAGGACAGATTCTAACTATGGCTACACCTTC. As protein: CASTRTDSNYGYTF.

This clone was detected only a few times. The genes are TRBV7-2 and TRBJ1-6; maybe TRBD1 (6 bases). From germline, CDR1 is SGHTA and CDR2 FQGNSA. The V end was cut by 1 base, the J end by 6 bases, with 10 bases between. This CDR3 comprises 15 residues. The DNA of the CDR3 is TGTGCCAGCAGCTTAGAGGACAGATCTAATTCACCCCTCCACTTT. This encodes CASSLEDRSNSPLHF.

The gene calls are TRBV2 and TRBJ1-1; no firm D call. V lost 7 bases and J 1 base, leaving 13 bases between the germline ends. Germline CDR1 and CDR2: SNHLY and FYNNEI. The CDR3 extends over 14 amino acids. The CDR3 protein is CASNIYSGNTEAFF. The CDR3 coding sequence is TGTGCCAGCAACATTTATTCGGGGAACACTGAAGCTTTCTTT.

This chain's CDR3 is CASPLAGETETTSTDTQYF. The DNA for the CDR3 is TGTGCCAGCCCCCTAGCGGGGGAGACCGAAACAACTAGCACAGATACGCAGTATTTT. This chain connects TRBV21-1 to TRBJ2-3; TRBD2, as called in the table, went unchecked against the DNA. TRBV21-1 corresponds to a pseudogene. The CDR3 is 19 residues long.

The rearrangement joins TRBV24-1 to TRBJ1-2; D possibly corresponds to TRBD1 (5 bases). CDR1 is KGHDR, CDR2 SFDVKD, per germline. The CDR3 has 14 amino acids. V lost 1 base and J 4 bases, leaving 9 bases between the germline ends. For the CDR3, the DNA is TGTGCCACCAGTGATTTTGAGACAGCCTATGGCTACACCTTC. Encoded protein: CATSDFETAYGYTF.

J is TRBJ2-1 and V is TRBV20-1; D is unclear. Trimming stripped 5 bases from V and 4 bases from J, with 9 bases between. Germline lookup yields CDR1 DFQATT and CDR2 SNEGSKA (reference sequence). The CDR3 spans 12 residues. CDR3 nucleotides: TGCAGTGCTGGTGGAGAGTACAATGAGCAGTTCTTC. It is translated as CSAGGEYNEQFF.

This clone appeared a single time. The rearrangement links TRBV28 to TRBJ1-5; D possibly corresponds to TRBD1 (5 bases). Germline V lookup: CDR1 MDHEN, CDR2 SYDVKM. This CDR3 has 15 residues. Trimming removed 3 bases at V and 4 bases at J, with 13 bases between. CDR3 in amino acids: CASSLSGAGNQPQHF. The CDR3, as DNA: TGTGCCAGCAGTTTGAGCGGGGCGGGAAATCAGCCCCAGCATTTT. Complete variable domain (other parts from reference TRBV28 and TRBJ1-5): DVKVTQSSRYLVKRTGEKVFLECVQDMDHENMFWYRQDPGLGLRLIYFSYDVKMKEKGDIPEGYSVSREKKERFSLILESASTNQTSMYLCASSLSGAGNQPQHFGDGTRLSIL.

The V gene is TRBV5-1, the J gene TRBJ2-2; D is perhaps TRBD2 (6 bases). Trimming removed 0 bases from V and 6 bases from J, with 9 bases in between. The CDR3 length is 14 residues. Germline assignment: CDR1 SGHRS and CDR2 YFSETQ. The CDR3 DNA sequence: TGCGCCAGCAGCTTGGGACTAGTGGCCGGGGAGCTGTTTTTT. Translated, it gives CASSLGLVAGELFF.

V and J are TRBV4-1 and TRBJ1-1, with D unclear. The CDR3 is 15 amino acids. Trimming took 0 bases from V and 4 from J, leaving 12 bases between them. Germline CDR1 reads MGHRA; CDR2 reads YSYEKL. The CDR3 reads CASSQEVGRRTEAFF. CDR3 DNA: TGCGCCAGCAGCCAAGAGGTGGGGAGACGCACTGAAGCTTTCTTT.

CDR3 sequence (DNA): TGTGCCAGCAGGTCCAGCGGAGCAACTAATGAAAAACTGTTTTTT. This encodes CASRSSGATNEKLFF. The J gene is TRBJ1-4, the V gene TRBV28, with D uncertain. Trimming stripped 6 bases from V and 0 bases from J, with 11 bases between. CDR3 length: 15 residues. Germline V gene lookup returns CDR1 MDHEN and CDR2 SYDVKM.

Here the CDR3 reads CASSLLKSSGNYGYTF. The DNA for the CDR3 is TGTGCCAGCAGCTTATTAAAATCCTCGGGAAACTATGGCTACACCTTC. The V gene is TRBV7-9, the J gene TRBJ1-2, with D unclear. CDR1 SEHNR and CDR2 FQNEAQ come from the germline V gene (reference sequence). This CDR3 has 16 residues. Between the trimmed V and J ends, which lost 2 bases and 2 bases, there was a span of 15 bases.

The V gene is TRBV11-2, the J gene TRBJ1-5; 7 positions agree with TRBD1. V gave up 5 bases and J gave up 1 base; unmatched junction bases: 2. The CDR3 sequence is 14 residues long. CDR1 and CDR2 (germline): SGHAT, FQNNGV. Here the CDR3 DNA reads TGTGCCAGCAGCCTACAGGGGAGCAATCAGCCCCAGCATTTT. Encoded protein: CASSLQGSNQPQHF.

The rearrangement joins TRBV3-1 (or the pseudogene TRBV3-2) to TRBJ2-7; TRBD2 matches 7 bases. The CDR3 has 15 amino acids. CDR1 and CDR2 from the germline V gene are LGHDT and YNNKEL (reference sequence). Losses at the gene ends were 4 bases for V and 6 bases for J; bases not matched to a gene: 12. The CDR3 protein is CASSPVTSASFEQYF. The CDR3 bases are TGTGCCAGCAGCCCCGTTACTAGCGCGTCGTTCGAGCAGTACTTC.